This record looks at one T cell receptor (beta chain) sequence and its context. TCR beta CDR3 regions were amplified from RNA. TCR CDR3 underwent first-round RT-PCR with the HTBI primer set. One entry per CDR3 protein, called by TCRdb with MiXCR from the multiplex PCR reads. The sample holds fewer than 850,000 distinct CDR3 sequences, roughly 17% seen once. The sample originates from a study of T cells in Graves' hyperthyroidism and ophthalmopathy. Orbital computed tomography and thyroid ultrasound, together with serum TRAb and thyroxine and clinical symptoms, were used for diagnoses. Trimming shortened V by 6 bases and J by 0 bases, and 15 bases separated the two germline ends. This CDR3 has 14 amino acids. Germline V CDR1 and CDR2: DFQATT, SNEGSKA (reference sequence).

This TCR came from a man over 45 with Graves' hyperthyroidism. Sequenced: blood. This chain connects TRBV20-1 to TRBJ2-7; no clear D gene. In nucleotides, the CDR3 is TGCAGTGCCCCGGCGCAAAGGGCCTCCTACGAGCAGTACTTC. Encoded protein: CSAPAQRASYEQYF.